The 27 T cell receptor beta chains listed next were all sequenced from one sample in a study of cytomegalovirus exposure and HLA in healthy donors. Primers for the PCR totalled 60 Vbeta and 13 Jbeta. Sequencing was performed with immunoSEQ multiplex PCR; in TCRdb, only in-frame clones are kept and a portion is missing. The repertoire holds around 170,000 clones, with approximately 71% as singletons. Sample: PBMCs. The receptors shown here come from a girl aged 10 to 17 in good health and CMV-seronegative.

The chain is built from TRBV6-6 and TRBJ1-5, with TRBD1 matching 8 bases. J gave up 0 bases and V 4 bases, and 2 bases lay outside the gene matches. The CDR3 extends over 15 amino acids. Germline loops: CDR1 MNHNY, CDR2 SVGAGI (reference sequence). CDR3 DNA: TGTGCCAGCAGTTCTCAGGGGGCTAGCAATCAGCCCCAGCATTTT. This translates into CASSSQGASNQPQHF.

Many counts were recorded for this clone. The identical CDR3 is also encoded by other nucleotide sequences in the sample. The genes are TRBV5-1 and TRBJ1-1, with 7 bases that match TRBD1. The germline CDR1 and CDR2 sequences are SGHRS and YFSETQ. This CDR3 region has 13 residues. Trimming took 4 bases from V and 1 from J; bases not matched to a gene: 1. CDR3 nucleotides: TGCGCCAGCAGCGGACAGGAGAACACTGAAGCTTTCTTT. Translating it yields CASSGQENTEAFF. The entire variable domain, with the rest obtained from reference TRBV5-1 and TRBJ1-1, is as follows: KAGVTQTPRYLIKTRGQQVTLSCSPISGHRSVSWYQQTPGQGLQFLFEYFSETQRNKGNFPGRFSGRQFSNSRSEMNVSTLELGDSALYLCASSGQENTEAFFGQGTRLTVV.

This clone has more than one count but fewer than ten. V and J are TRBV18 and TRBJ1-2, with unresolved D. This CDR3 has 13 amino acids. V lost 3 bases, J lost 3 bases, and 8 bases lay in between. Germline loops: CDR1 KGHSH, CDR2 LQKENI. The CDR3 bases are TGTGCCAGCTCACCTTCCGGGGACTATGGCTACACCTTC. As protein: CASSPSGDYGYTF.

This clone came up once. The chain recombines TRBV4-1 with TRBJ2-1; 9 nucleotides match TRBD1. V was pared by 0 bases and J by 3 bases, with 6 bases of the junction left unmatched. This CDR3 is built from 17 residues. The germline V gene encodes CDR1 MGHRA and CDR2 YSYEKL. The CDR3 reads CASSQEGGTGIYNEQFF. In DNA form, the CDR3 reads TGCGCCAGCAGCCAAGAAGGCGGGACAGGGATCTACAATGAGCAGTTCTTC.

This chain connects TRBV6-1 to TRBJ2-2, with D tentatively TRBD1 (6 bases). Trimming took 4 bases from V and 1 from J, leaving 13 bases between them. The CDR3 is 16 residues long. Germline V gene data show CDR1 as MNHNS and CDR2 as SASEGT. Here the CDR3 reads CASSAQQGRNTGELFF. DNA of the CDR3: TGTGCCAGCAGTGCACAACAGGGCCGGAACACCGGGGAGCTGTTTTTT.

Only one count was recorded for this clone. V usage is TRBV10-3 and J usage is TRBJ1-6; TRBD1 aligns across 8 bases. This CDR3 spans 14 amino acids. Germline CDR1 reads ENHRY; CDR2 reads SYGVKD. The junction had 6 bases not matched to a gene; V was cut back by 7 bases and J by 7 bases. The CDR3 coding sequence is TGTGCCATCACCCGGGACAGGACCAATTCACCCCTCCACTTT. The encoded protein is CAITRDRTNSPLHF.

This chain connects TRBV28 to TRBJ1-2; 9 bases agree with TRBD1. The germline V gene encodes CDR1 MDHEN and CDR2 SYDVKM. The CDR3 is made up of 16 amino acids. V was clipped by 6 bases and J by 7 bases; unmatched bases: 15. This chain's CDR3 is CASRLTGGAKLGGYTF. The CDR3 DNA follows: TGTGCCAGCAGACTGACAGGGGGAGCGAAATTGGGTGGCTACACCTTC.

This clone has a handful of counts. CDR3 amino acids: CSALGGGEDTQYF. Here the CDR3 DNA reads TGCAGCGCCTTGGGAGGGGGAGAAGATACGCAGTATTTT. V and J are TRBV29-1 and TRBJ2-3, with D perhaps TRBD2 (7 bases). From germline, CDR1 is SQVTM and CDR2 ANQGSEA. This CDR3 region has 13 residues. V was trimmed by 7 bases and J by 5 bases, leaving 16 bases between them.

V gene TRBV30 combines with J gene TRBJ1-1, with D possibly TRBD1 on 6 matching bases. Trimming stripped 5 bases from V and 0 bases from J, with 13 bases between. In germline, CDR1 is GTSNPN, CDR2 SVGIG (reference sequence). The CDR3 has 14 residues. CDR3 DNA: TGTGCCTGGTTACCCGGGACACTGAACACTGAAGCTTTCTTT. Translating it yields CAWLPGTLNTEAFF.

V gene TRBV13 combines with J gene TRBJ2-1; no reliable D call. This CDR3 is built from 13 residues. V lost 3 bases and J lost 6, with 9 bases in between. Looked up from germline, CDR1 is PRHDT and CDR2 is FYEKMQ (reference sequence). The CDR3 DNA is TGTGCCAGCAGCTTGTCAGGTATCAATGAGCAGTTCTTC. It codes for CASSLSGINEQFF.

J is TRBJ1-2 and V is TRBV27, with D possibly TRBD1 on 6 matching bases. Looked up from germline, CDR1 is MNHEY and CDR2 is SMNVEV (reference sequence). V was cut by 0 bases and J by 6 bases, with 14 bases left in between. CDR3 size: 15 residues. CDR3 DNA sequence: TGTGCCAGCAGTTTATCAACAGGGAGGGTCCATGGCTACACCTTC. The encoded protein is CASSLSTGRVHGYTF.

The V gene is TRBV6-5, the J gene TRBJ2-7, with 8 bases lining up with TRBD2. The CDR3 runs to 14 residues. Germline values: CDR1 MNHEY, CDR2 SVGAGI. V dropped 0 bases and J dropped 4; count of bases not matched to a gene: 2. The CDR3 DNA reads TGTGCCAGCAGTTACTCCGGGAGGGGGTACGAGCAGTACTTC. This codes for CASSYSGRGYEQYF.

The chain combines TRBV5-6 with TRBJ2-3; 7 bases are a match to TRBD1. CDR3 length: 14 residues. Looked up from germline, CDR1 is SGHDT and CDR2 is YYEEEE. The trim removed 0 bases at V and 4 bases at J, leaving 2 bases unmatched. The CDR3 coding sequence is TGTGCCAGCAGCTTGGGACAGGGTGCAGATACGCAGTATTTT. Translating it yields CASSLGQGADTQYF. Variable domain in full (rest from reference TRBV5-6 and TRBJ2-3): DAGVTQSPTHLIKTRGQQVTLRCSPKSGHDTVSWYQQALGQGPQFIFQYYEEEERQRGNFPDRFSGHQFPNYSSELNVNALLLGDSALYLCASSLGQGADTQYFGPGTRLTVL.

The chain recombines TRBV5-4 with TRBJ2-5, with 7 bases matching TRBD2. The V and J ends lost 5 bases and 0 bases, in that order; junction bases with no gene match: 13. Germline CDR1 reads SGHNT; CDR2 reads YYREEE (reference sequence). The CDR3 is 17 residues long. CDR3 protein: CASSPRGGSPDQETQYF. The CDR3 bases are TGTGCCAGCAGTCCACGCGGGGGATCTCCGGACCAAGAGACCCAGTACTTC.

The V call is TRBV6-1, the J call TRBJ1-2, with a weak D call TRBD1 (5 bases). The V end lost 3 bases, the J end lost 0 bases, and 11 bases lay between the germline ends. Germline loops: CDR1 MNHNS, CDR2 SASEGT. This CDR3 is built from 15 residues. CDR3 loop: CASSDLRGSNYGYTF. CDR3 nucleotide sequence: TGTGCCAGCAGTGATCTTCGGGGGTCTAACTATGGCTACACCTTC.

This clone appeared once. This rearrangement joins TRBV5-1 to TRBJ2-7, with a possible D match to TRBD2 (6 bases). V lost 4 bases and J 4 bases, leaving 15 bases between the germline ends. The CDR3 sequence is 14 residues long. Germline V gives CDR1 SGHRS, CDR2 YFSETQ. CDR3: CASSGGIGGYEQYF. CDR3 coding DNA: TGCGCCAGCAGCGGCGGCATCGGGGGTTACGAGCAGTACTTC.

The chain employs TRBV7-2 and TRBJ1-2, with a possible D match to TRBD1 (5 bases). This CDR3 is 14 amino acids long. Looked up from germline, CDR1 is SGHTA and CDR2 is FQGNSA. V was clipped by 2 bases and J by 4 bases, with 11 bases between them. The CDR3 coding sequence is TGTGCCAGCAGCTTAACACCTGGGGCCTATGGCTACACCTTC. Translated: CASSLTPGAYGYTF.

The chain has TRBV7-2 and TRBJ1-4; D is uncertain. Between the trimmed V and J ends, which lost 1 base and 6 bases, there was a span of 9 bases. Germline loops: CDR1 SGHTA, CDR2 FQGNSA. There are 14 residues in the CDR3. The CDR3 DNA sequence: TGTGCCAGCAGCTTAGGAGGGAGGGATGAAAAACTGTTTTTT. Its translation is CASSLGGRDEKLFF.

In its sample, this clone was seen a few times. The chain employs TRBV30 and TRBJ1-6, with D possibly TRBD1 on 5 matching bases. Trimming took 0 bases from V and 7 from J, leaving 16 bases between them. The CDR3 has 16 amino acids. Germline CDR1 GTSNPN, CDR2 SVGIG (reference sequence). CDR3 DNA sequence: TGTGCCTGGAGTGTGGGCCCAAGGGGCAGGAATTCACCCCTCCACTTT. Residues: CAWSVGPRGRNSPLHF.

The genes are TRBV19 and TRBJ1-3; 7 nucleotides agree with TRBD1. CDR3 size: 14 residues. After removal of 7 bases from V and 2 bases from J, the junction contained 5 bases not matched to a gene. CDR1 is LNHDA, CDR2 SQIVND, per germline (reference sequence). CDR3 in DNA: TGTGCCAGTAATCAGGGGGTAACTGGAAACACCATATATTTT. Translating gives CASNQGVTGNTIYF.

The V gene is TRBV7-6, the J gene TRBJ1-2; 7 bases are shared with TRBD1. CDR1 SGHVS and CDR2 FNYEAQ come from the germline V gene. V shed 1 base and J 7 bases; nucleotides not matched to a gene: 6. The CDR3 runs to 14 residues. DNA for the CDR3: TGTGCCAGCAGCTTAGACAGGGGCGGTCGTGGCTACACCTTC. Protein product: CASSLDRGGRGYTF.

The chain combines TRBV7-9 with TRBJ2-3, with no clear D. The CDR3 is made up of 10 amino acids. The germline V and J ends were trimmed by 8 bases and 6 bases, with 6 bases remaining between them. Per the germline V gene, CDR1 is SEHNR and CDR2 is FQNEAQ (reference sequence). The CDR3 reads CASGRDTQYF. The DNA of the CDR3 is TGTGCCAGCGGCAGGGATACGCAGTATTTT.

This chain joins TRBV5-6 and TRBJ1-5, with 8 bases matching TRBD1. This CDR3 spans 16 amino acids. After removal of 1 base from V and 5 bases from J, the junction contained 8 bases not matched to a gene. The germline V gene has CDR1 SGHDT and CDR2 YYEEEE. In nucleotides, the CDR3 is TGTGCCAGCAGCTTGTATCAGGGGGCGGGACATCAGCCCCAGCATTTT. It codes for CASSLYQGAGHQPQHF.

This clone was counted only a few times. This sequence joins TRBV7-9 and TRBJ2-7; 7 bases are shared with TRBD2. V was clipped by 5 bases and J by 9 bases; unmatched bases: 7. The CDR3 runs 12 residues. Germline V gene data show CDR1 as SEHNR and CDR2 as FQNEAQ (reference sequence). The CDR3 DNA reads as TGTGCCAGCAGCCGCGAGGAGCGGGGGCAGTACTTC. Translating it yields CASSREERGQYF.

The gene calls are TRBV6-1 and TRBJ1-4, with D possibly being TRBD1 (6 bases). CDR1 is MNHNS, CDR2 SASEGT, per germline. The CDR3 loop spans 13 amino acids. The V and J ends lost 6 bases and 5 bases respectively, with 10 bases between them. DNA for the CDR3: TGTGCCAGCAGAAGGACAGAGAATGAAAAACTGTTTTTT. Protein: CASRRTENEKLFF.

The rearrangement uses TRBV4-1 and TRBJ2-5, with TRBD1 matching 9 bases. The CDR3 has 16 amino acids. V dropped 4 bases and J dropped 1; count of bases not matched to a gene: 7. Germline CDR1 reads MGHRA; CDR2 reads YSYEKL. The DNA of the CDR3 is TGCGCCAGCAGCCTTATGTGGACAGGGGCCCAAGAGACCCAGTACTTC. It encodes CASSLMWTGAQETQYF.

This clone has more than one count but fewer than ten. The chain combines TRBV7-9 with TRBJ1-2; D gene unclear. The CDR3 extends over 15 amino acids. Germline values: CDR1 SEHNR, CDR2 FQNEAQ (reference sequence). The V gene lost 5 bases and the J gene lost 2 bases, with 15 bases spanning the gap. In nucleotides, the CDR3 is TGTGCCAGCAGCCGAGCCGAGGGCTCCAACTATGGCTACACCTTC. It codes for CASSRAEGSNYGYTF.